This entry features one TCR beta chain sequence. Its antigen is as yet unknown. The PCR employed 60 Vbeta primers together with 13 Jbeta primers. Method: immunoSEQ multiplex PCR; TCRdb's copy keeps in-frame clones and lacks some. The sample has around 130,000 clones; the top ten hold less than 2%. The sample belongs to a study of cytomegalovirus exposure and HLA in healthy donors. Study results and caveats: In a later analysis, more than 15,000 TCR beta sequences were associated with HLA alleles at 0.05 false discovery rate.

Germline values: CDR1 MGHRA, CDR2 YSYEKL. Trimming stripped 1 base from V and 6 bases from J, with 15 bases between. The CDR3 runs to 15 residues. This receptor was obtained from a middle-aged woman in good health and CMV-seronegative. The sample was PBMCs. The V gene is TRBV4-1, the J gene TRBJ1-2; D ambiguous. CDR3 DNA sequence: TGCGCCAGCAGCCAAGTATCACCGAAGCTTGATGGCTACACCTTC. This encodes CASSQVSPKLDGYTF.